This T cell receptor (beta chain) is drawn from a study of shared clonotypes between healthy human individuals. This CDR3 contains 14 residues. V gave up 5 bases and J gave up 0 bases, with 10 bases separating them. Germline lookup yields CDR1 MNHEY and CDR2 SVGAGI. CD45RO+ cells were combined with CCR7-negative CD45RA+ TemRA cells to form CD8 memory. Study results and caveats: Larger estimated richness was generally recorded for naive subsets relative to memory subsets. Sharing of clonotypes among donors was expected to vary with sequencing depth. Represented genetic and exposure-history diversity was restricted by having few donors.

Assay used: immunoSEQ multiplex PCR; TCRdb lists only in-frame clones, some missing. The sample includes roughly 720,000 clones, 90% seen only once; the top ten take 30% to 40%. To note about this clone: The antigen remains unidentified.

The chain combines TRBV6-5 with TRBJ2-5; D may be TRBD2 (6 bases). The sequencing input was memory CD8+ T cells from PBMCs. As for subset: CD45RO+ cells pooled with CCR7-negative TemRA cells. This sequence was found in a man between 18 and 29 years old in good health. Some clones in this sample may be carry-over from other donors' samples. The CDR3 protein is CASSPGANQETQYF. The DNA of the CDR3 is TGTGCCAGCAGTCCGGGAGCAAACCAAGAGACCCAGTACTTC.